The rows below give T cell receptor beta chains drawn from one sample of a study of cytomegalovirus exposure and HLA in healthy donors. Measured with immunoSEQ multiplex PCR; TCRdb has only the in-frame clones, and not every one. The table records 90,000 to 95,000 clones, about 84% of them present only once. Sequenced: PBMCs. These receptors originate from a man between 18 and 29 years old in good health and CMV-seronegative. Each CDR3 is given with its conserved first and last residue. A D gene is named only where the DNA matches it firmly. Only part of the rows carry a size: once, few, many, or a class if the clone is expanded.

V: TRBV7-9; J: TRBJ1-1; D: TRBD1; size: .; CDR3: CASSSTGENTEAFF; DNA: TGTGCCAGCAGCTCCACAGGGGAGAACACTGAAGCTTTCTTT
V: TRBV6-5; J: TRBJ1-5; D: TRBD1; size: .; CDR3: CASSAGTGEQPQHF; DNA: TGTGCCAGCAGTGCCGGGACAGGGGAACAGCCCCAGCATTTT
V: TRBV9; J: TRBJ1-4; D: .; size: .; CDR3: CASSVGGSTEKLFF; DNA: TGTGCCAGCAGCGTAGGTGGCAGTACTGAAAAACTGTTTTTT
V: TRBV11-2; J: TRBJ2-3; D: .; size: .; CDR3: CASSFPGVGNTQYF; DNA: TGTGCCAGCAGCTTCCCCGGGGTGGGAAATACGCAGTATTTT
V: TRBV29-1; J: TRBJ2-3; D: .; size: .; CDR3: CSVAGNVLDTQYF; DNA: TGCAGCGTGGCGGGGAATGTTTTGGATACGCAGTATTTT
V: TRBV19; J: TRBJ2-4; D: TRBD2; size: .; CDR3: CASSPGTRGIQYF; DNA: TGTGCCAGTAGTCCCGGGACTAGAGGCATTCAGTACTTC
V: TRBV7-9; J: TRBJ1-4; D: .; size: .; CDR3: CSSSPTFGTSEKLFF; DNA: TGTTCCAGCAGCCCAACCTTCGGTACGAGTGAAAAACTGTTTTTT
V: TRBV7-9; J: TRBJ2-3; D: TRBD2; size: .; CDR3: CASSSSGGTDTQYF; DNA: TGTGCCAGCAGTTCGAGCGGGGGGACAGATACGCAGTATTTT
V: TRBV6-5; J: TRBJ1-5; D: TRBD1; size: .; CDR3: CASSSYQGDQPQHF; DNA: TGTGCCAGCAGTTCTTATCAGGGGGATCAGCCCCAGCATTTT
V: TRBV6-1; J: TRBJ2-7; D: TRBD2; size: .; CDR3: CASSATSGGPYEQYF; DNA: TGTGCCAGCAGCGCGACTAGCGGGGGCCCCTACGAGCAGTACTTC
V: TRBV5-1; J: TRBJ2-3; D: TRBD2; size: .; CDR3: CASSLVTSGGRTDTQYF; DNA: TGCGCCAGCAGCTTGGTGACTAGCGGGGGGCGCACAGATACGCAGTATTTT
V: TRBV6-5; J: TRBJ2-5; D: TRBD1; size: few; CDR3: CASSKIQGTRGTQYF; DNA: TGTGCCAGCAGTAAAATACAGGGGACCCGTGGGACCCAGTACTTC
V: TRBV5-1; J: TRBJ1-1; D: TRBD1; size: .; CDR3: CASSSRQGINTEAFF; DNA: TGCGCCAGCAGCTCCCGACAGGGAATAAACACTGAAGCTTTCTTT
V: TRBV19; J: TRBJ2-3; D: TRBD2; size: .; CDR3: CATSRERGAADTQYF; DNA: TGTGCCACCTCACGCGAGCGGGGGGCGGCAGATACGCAGTATTTT
V: TRBV30; J: TRBJ1-4; D: .; size: .; CDR3: CAWNPGLNEKLLF; DNA: TGTGCCTGGAATCCGGGTCTTAATGAAAAACTGCTTTTT
V: TRBV5-4; J: TRBJ2-7; D: TRBD2; size: .; CDR3: CASSLGLAASYEQYF; DNA: TGTGCCAGCAGCTTAGGACTAGCGGCCTCCTACGAGCAGTACTTC
V: TRBV5-1; J: TRBJ1-6; D: .; size: .; CDR3: CASSYQERANSPLHF; DNA: TGCGCCAGCAGCTACCAGGAGCGGGCAAATTCACCCCTCCACTTT
V: TRBV4-3; J: TRBJ1-4; D: .; size: .; CDR3: CASSQDSERRGEKLFF; DNA: TGCGCCAGCAGCCAAGACTCAGAGCGCCGGGGTGAAAAACTGTTTTTT
V: TRBV10-1; J: TRBJ2-3; D: .; size: .; CDR3: CASSESGSRRDTQYF; DNA: TGCGCCAGCAGTGAGTCAGGTTCCCGGAGAGATACGCAGTATTTT
V: TRBV7-9; J: TRBJ2-7; D: TRBD1; size: few; CDR3: CASSHTLGTVNYEQYF; DNA: TGTGCCAGCAGCCACACTCTCGGGACAGTCAACTACGAGCAGTACTTC
V: TRBV6-5; J: TRBJ1-4; D: .; size: .; CDR3: CASSYSATNEKLFF; DNA: TGTGCCAGCAGTTACAGCGCAACTAATGAAAAACTGTTTTTT
V: TRBV4-2; J: TRBJ2-2; D: TRBD2; size: .; CDR3: CASSQERLAGGGNSGELFF; DNA: TGTGCCAGCAGCCAAGAGAGACTAGCGGGGGGGGGAAATAGCGGGGAGCTGTTTTTT
V: TRBV5-6; J: TRBJ2-3; D: .; size: .; CDR3: CASSQQGYSTDTQYF; DNA: TGTGCCAGCAGCCAACAGGGTTATAGCACAGATACGCAGTATTTT
V: TRBV27; J: TRBJ1-5; D: TRBD1; size: few; CDR3: CASSPRGQGKDGGQPQHF; DNA: TGTGCCAGCAGTCCAAGAGGACAGGGAAAGGACGGGGGTCAGCCCCAGCATTTT
V: TRBV5-8; J: TRBJ1-3; D: .; size: few; CDR3: CASSWKATQGNTIYF; DNA: TGTGCCAGCAGCTGGAAGGCGACACAAGGAAACACCATATATTTT
V: TRBV5-1; J: TRBJ2-2; D: TRBD1; size: .; CDR3: CASSLGDRGNTGELFF; DNA: TGCGCCAGCAGCTTGGGGGACAGGGGAAACACCGGGGAGCTGTTTTTT
V: TRBV28; J: TRBJ2-7; D: .; size: .; CDR3: CASSLSLTGNYEQYF; DNA: TGTGCCAGCAGTTTATCTTTGACAGGCAACTACGAGCAGTACTTC
V: TRBV6-4; J: TRBJ2-3; D: TRBD2; size: few; CDR3: CASSDSSGGGDTQYF; DNA: TGTGCCAGCAGTGACTCTAGCGGGGGTGGAGATACGCAGTATTTT
V: TRBV5-6; J: TRBJ1-1; D: .; size: .; CDR3: CASSLGADTEAFF; DNA: TGTGCCAGCAGCCTGGGGGCAGACACTGAAGCTTTCTTT
V: TRBV5-4; J: TRBJ1-1; D: TRBD1; size: .; CDR3: CASSLEGQGEAFF; DNA: TGTGCCAGCAGCTTGGAGGGACAGGGCGAAGCTTTCTTT
V: TRBV19; J: TRBJ1-6; D: .; size: .; CDR3: CAANGGVNSPLHF; DNA: TGTGCCGCGAACGGAGGGGTAAATTCACCCCTCCACTTT
V: TRBV6-1; J: TRBJ2-4; D: TRBD1; size: .; CDR3: CASSEARTGGLAKNIQYF; DNA: TGTGCCAGCAGTGAAGCGAGGACAGGGGGATTAGCCAAAAACATTCAGTACTTC
V: TRBV5-1; J: TRBJ2-5; D: TRBD2; size: .; CDR3: CASSWTSGGPPYF; DNA: TGCGCCAGCAGCTGGACTAGCGGGGGTCCGCCGTACTTC
V: TRBV5-6; J: TRBJ1-2; D: TRBD1; size: .; CDR3: CASSLGTASTYTF; DNA: TGTGCCAGCAGCCTCGGGACAGCTAGCACCTACACCTTC
V: TRBV19; J: TRBJ2-7; D: .; size: .; CDR3: CASRDPGHNYEQYF; DNA: TGTGCCAGCAGAGATCCGGGACACAACTACGAGCAGTACTTC
V: TRBV10-2; J: TRBJ2-3; D: .; size: .; CDR3: CASSESSVRTDTQYF; DNA: TGCGCCAGCAGTGAGTCTAGCGTACGCACAGATACGCAGTATTTT
V: TRBV5-1; J: TRBJ2-7; D: .; size: .; CDR3: CASSLVAGSF; DNA: TGCGCCAGCAGCTTGGTGGCGGGTTCCTTC
V: TRBV20-1; J: TRBJ1-2; D: .; size: .; CDR3: CSARGGGYTF; DNA: TGCAGTGCTAGGGGGGGTGGCTACACCTTC
V: TRBV10-2; J: TRBJ1-1; D: .; size: .; CDR3: CASSETQRGTEAFF; DNA: TGCGCCAGCAGCGAGACCCAGAGGGGGACTGAAGCTTTCTTT
V: TRBV7-9; J: TRBJ2-7; D: TRBD1; size: .; CDR3: CASSPGTGGNGYEQYF; DNA: TGTGCCAGCAGCCCGGGGACAGGGGGAAATGGGTACGAGCAGTACTTC
V: TRBV6-1; J: TRBJ1-2; D: TRBD1; size: .; CDR3: CASSEVHRWTGEGGYTF; DNA: TGTGCCAGCAGTGAAGTGCATAGGTGGACAGGGGAGGGTGGCTACACCTTC
V: TRBV4-1; J: TRBJ1-1; D: .; size: .; CDR3: CASSLGGGGTEAFF; DNA: TGCGCCAGCAGCCTTGGAGGAGGAGGGACTGAAGCTTTCTTT
V: TRBV5-5; J: TRBJ2-2; D: .; size: few; CDR3: CASSFQGSNGELFF; DNA: TGTGCCAGCAGCTTCCAGGGTTCTAACGGGGAGCTGTTTTTT
V: TRBV6-1; J: TRBJ1-1; D: .; size: .; CDR3: CASTRVTNTEAFF; DNA: TGTGCCAGCACCCGGGTCACCAACACTGAAGCTTTCTTT
V: TRBV13; J: TRBJ1-4; D: TRBD1; size: .; CDR3: CASSSGGAWEKLFF; DNA: TGTGCCAGCAGCTCAGGGGGCGCGTGGGAAAAACTGTTTTTT
V: TRBV30; J: TRBJ1-1; D: .; size: few; CDR3: CAWSVGGNTEAFF; DNA: TGTGCCTGGAGTGTAGGGGGGAACACTGAAGCTTTCTTT
V: TRBV6-5; J: TRBJ2-7; D: TRBD1; size: .; CDR3: CASSPPTGGSYEQYF; DNA: TGTGCCAGCAGTCCCCCGACAGGGGGAAGTTACGAGCAGTACTTC
V: TRBV6-6; J: TRBJ1-1; D: .; size: .; CDR3: CAEREGPNTEAFF; DNA: TGTGCCGAACGGGAAGGGCCGAACACTGAAGCTTTCTTT
V: TRBV4-2; J: TRBJ2-7; D: .; size: few; CDR3: CASSQFSGDFSYEQYF; DNA: TGTGCCAGCAGCCAATTCTCAGGGGATTTTTCCTACGAGCAGTACTTC
V: TRBV15; J: TRBJ1-4; D: .; size: .; CDR3: CATRGTTNEKLFF; DNA: TGTGCCACCCGGGGGACCACTAATGAAAAACTGTTTTTT
V: TRBV5-1; J: TRBJ1-1; D: TRBD1; size: .; CDR3: CASSFPGTEMAFF; DNA: TGCGCCAGCAGCTTCCCCGGGACAGAGATGGCTTTCTTT
V: TRBV5-1; J: TRBJ2-5; D: TRBD2; size: .; CDR3: CASSSGTSGGAWIETQYF; DNA: TGCGCCAGCAGCTCCGGGACTAGCGGGGGGGCCTGGATAGAGACCCAGTACTTC
V: TRBV18; J: TRBJ2-7; D: .; size: .; CDR3: CASSPRRDNEQYF; DNA: TGTGCCAGCTCACCACGCCGGGACAACGAGCAGTACTTC